This is a list of T cell receptor beta chains from one sample in a study of blood T cell repertoires in COVID-19. Assay used: immunoSEQ multiplex PCR; TCRdb lists only in-frame clones, some missing. The repertoire includes around 300,000 clones, about 88% of them detected once, and about an eighth sits in the top ten. Sequenced sample: peripheral blood. The receptor source for this set is a woman in her 70s with COVID-19, enrolled during active disease. Each CDR3 is given with its conserved first and last residue. Fields, in order: CDR3 protein, CDR3 DNA, D gene, J gene, clone size, V gene, CDR3 length. The D gene is left open where the match is weak. Clone size is given for some rows only: seen once, a few or many times, or a class if the clone is expanded.

CASSDRTGVSYGYTF	TGTGCCAGCAGCGACAGGACAGGGGTGAGCTATGGCTACACCTTC	TRBD1	TRBJ1-2	NA	TRBV9	15
CASSAQDTKTQYF	TGTGCCAGCAGCGCCCAGGACACAAAGACCCAGTACTTC	NA	TRBJ2-5	once	TRBV9	13
CASSLGGTGKTNGYTF	TGCGCCAGCAGCTTGGGCGGGACAGGGAAGACTAATGGCTACACCTTC	TRBD1	TRBJ1-2	few	TRBV5-1	16
CAWTIRATRNSPLHF	TGTGCCTGGACGATCCGAGCCACTCGGAATTCACCCCTCCACTTT	NA	TRBJ1-6	NA	TRBV30	15
CASSLDRAFYGYTF	TGTGCCAGCAGCTTAGACAGGGCATTCTATGGCTACACCTTC	NA	TRBJ1-2	NA	TRBV7-2	14
CASSQGRGQGYEKLFF	TGTGCCAGCAGCCAAGGTCGCGGACAGGGGTATGAAAAACTGTTTTTT	TRBD1	TRBJ1-4	NA	TRBV3-1/TRBV3-2	16
CASSQEGHMNTEAFF	TGTGCCAGCAGCCAAGAGGGACATATGAACACTGAAGCTTTCTTT	NA	TRBJ1-1	NA	TRBV4-2	15
CASSLGQTGVNTEAFF	TGCGCCAGCAGCTTGGGCCAGACAGGGGTGAACACTGAAGCTTTCTTT	TRBD1	TRBJ1-1	NA	TRBV5-1	16
CASRASDTQYF	TGTGCCAGCAGGGCATCCGATACGCAGTATTTT	NA	TRBJ2-3	few	TRBV14	11
CAWSVRSGSSGNTIYF	TGTGCCTGGAGTGTACGGTCGGGTAGCTCTGGAAACACCATATATTTT	NA	TRBJ1-3	NA	TRBV30	16